This T cell receptor beta chain was obtained from a study of T cells in Graves' hyperthyroidism and ophthalmopathy. What was amplified from RNA transcripts were TCR beta CDR3 regions. A set of HTBI primers served as the primers for a first-round RT-PCR of the TCR CDR3. TCRdb called the multiplex PCR reads again in MiXCR, with one record for every CDR3 protein. Here the sample spans around 600,000 distinct CDR3 sequences, 14% being singletons. This clonotype was found many times. Diagnosing involved the use of clinical symptoms, serum thyroxine and TRAb, thyroid ultrasound and orbital computed tomography. The receptor was derived from a woman between 18 and 29 years old with Graves' ophthalmopathy. The sample taken for sequencing was blood.

DNA for the CDR3: TGTGCCAGCAGCTTAGGACCCACCAGGGATACGCAGTATTTT. Translated: CASSLGPTRDTQYF. The V call is TRBV13, the J call TRBJ2-3; D is undetermined. The CDR3 spans 14 residues. Germline assignment: CDR1 PRHDT and CDR2 FYEKMQ (reference sequence). V lost 0 bases, J lost 6 bases, and 10 bases lay in between.